This T cell receptor beta chain was profiled in a study of blood T cell repertoires in COVID-19. The table came from immunoSEQ multiplex PCR; TCRdb's copy has only in-frame clones and leaves some out. The sample shows roughly 370,000 clones, around nine tenths of them seen only once. Per the germline V gene, CDR1 is MDHEN and CDR2 is SYDVKM. Trimming took off 4 bases at V and 3 bases at J, with 9 bases between the two ends. The CDR3 spans 14 residues. The clonotype originates from a woman in her forties or fifties who had recovered from COVID-19. Source material: PBMCs or T cells enriched from blood (not recorded which). The chain employs TRBV28 and TRBJ2-2; D is unresolved. The CDR3 DNA reads TGTGCCAGCAGTTGGGCAGCTTACACCGGGGAGCTGTTTTTT. It encodes CASSWAAYTGELFF.